Listed below are T cell receptor beta chains from one sample, sequenced in a study of spatial heterogeneity in lung cancer. Using its own MiXCR run on the 5' RACE reads, TCRdb lists one record per CDR3 protein. The sample yields about 25,000 distinct CDR3 sequences, approximately 7% seen once. The material sequenced was PBMCs, taken at surgery. These TCRs come from a male donor with early-stage non-small cell lung cancer. The CDR3 runs from the conserved cysteine through the conserved F or W. A D gene is named only where the DNA matches it firmly. Size is omitted from some rows. Given values are once, few, many or a class for expanded clones.

j_call: TRBJ1-5
d_call: NA
v_call: TRBV28
clone_size: NA
cdr3_aa: CASSSSGARQPQHF
cdr3_nt: TGTGCCAGCAGTTCCTCCGGGGCGCGGCAGCCCCAGCATTTT

j_call: TRBJ1-5
d_call: NA
v_call: TRBV20-1
clone_size: medium-sized
cdr3_aa: CSATGRVGVGTQHF
cdr3_nt: TGCAGTGCCACCGGCAGGGTTGGGGTTGGGACCCAGCATTTT

j_call: TRBJ1-2
d_call: NA
v_call: TRBV19
clone_size: many
cdr3_aa: CASSITWDTAHGYTF
cdr3_nt: TGTGCCAGTAGTATTACGTGGGACACAGCCCACGGCTACACCTTC

j_call: TRBJ1-1
d_call: NA
v_call: TRBV27
clone_size: many
cdr3_aa: CASSFQGRDAFF
cdr3_nt: TGTGCCAGCAGTTTTCAGGGGCGGGATGCTTTCTTT

j_call: TRBJ2-5
d_call: NA
v_call: TRBV10-2
clone_size: few
cdr3_aa: CASSEEGKETQYF
cdr3_nt: TGCGCCAGCAGTGAAGAGGGGAAAGAGACCCAGTACTTC

j_call: TRBJ1-4
d_call: NA
v_call: TRBV12-3/TRBV12-4
clone_size: many
cdr3_aa: CASSLGLQGKLFF
cdr3_nt: TGTGCCAGCAGTTTAGGCCTTCAAGGGAAACTGTTTTTT

j_call: TRBJ2-1
d_call: NA
v_call: TRBV7-2
clone_size: NA
cdr3_aa: CASSPYWSSYNEQFF
cdr3_nt: TGTGCCAGCAGCCCTTATTGGAGCTCCTACAATGAGCAGTTCTTC

j_call: TRBJ1-5
d_call: NA
v_call: TRBV4-2
clone_size: NA
cdr3_aa: CASSQDFAVNQPQHF
cdr3_nt: TGTGCCAGCAGCCAAGATTTCGCAGTCAATCAGCCCCAGCATTTT

j_call: TRBJ2-7
d_call: TRBD1
v_call: TRBV9
clone_size: few
cdr3_aa: CASSPGQFYEQYF
cdr3_nt: TGTGCCAGCAGCCCGGGACAGTTCTACGAGCAGTACTTC

j_call: TRBJ1-4
d_call: TRBD1
v_call: TRBV10-3
clone_size: many
cdr3_aa: CAISATGANEKLFF
cdr3_nt: TGTGCCATCAGTGCGACAGGGGCCAATGAAAAACTGTTTTTT

j_call: TRBJ1-4
d_call: NA
v_call: TRBV29-1
clone_size: many
cdr3_aa: CSVALGQGEKLFF
cdr3_nt: TGCAGCGTTGCGTTAGGGCAGGGTGAAAAACTGTTTTTT

j_call: TRBJ1-6
d_call: NA
v_call: TRBV28
clone_size: many
cdr3_aa: CASSFRGDGSPLHF
cdr3_nt: TGTGCCAGCAGTTTTCGGGGGGACGGATCACCCCTCCACTTT

j_call: TRBJ1-1
d_call: NA
v_call: TRBV18
clone_size: NA
cdr3_aa: CASSPHDQGEAFF
cdr3_nt: TGTGCCAGCTCACCACACGATCAGGGAGAAGCTTTCTTT

j_call: TRBJ1-6
d_call: TRBD1
v_call: TRBV5-1
clone_size: few
cdr3_aa: CASSRTAGQGSPLHF
cdr3_nt: TGCGCCAGCAGCAGGACCGCGGGACAGGGTTCACCCCTCCACTTT

j_call: TRBJ1-6
d_call: TRBD1
v_call: TRBV7-2
clone_size: many
cdr3_aa: CASSPILRQGWENSPLHF
cdr3_nt: TGTGCCAGCAGCCCAATATTACGACAGGGGTGGGAGAATTCACCCCTCCACTTT

j_call: TRBJ2-1
d_call: TRBD2
v_call: TRBV12-3/TRBV12-4
clone_size: many
cdr3_aa: CASTRGRVPYNEQFF
cdr3_nt: TGTGCCAGCACCCGGGGGAGGGTCCCCTACAATGAGCAGTTCTTC

j_call: TRBJ1-1
d_call: NA
v_call: TRBV24-1
clone_size: large
cdr3_aa: CATSGPNTEAFF
cdr3_nt: TGTGCCACCAGTGGCCCGAACACTGAAGCTTTCTTT

j_call: TRBJ1-3
d_call: NA
v_call: TRBV7-3
clone_size: many
cdr3_aa: CASSLIVGGTIYF
cdr3_nt: TGTGCCAGCAGCTTAATTGTAGGGGGCACCATATATTTT

j_call: TRBJ1-2
d_call: TRBD1
v_call: TRBV12-3/TRBV12-4
clone_size: once
cdr3_aa: CASSLRTGVNYGCTF
cdr3_nt: TGTGCCAGCAGCCTAAGGACAGGGGTAAACTATGGCTGCACCTTC

j_call: TRBJ2-5
d_call: TRBD2
v_call: TRBV24-1
clone_size: many
cdr3_aa: CATSDLKAGETQYF
cdr3_nt: TGTGCCACCAGTGATTTAAAAGCGGGGGAGACCCAGTACTTC

j_call: TRBJ2-3
d_call: NA
v_call: TRBV6-1
clone_size: many
cdr3_aa: CASGRQGRSDTQYF
cdr3_nt: TGTGCCAGCGGGCGGCAGGGACGGTCAGATACGCAGTATTTT

j_call: TRBJ2-5
d_call: NA
v_call: TRBV2
clone_size: many
cdr3_aa: CASSEEAGAETQYF
cdr3_nt: TGTGCCAGCAGTGAAGAGGCAGGGGCAGAGACCCAGTACTTC

j_call: TRBJ1-1
d_call: NA
v_call: TRBV12-3/TRBV12-4
clone_size: NA
cdr3_aa: CASRTGSPGMNTEAFF
cdr3_nt: TGTGCCAGCAGGACGGGGTCCCCGGGGATGAACACTGAAGCTTTCTTT

j_call: TRBJ2-1
d_call: NA
v_call: TRBV7-3
clone_size: many
cdr3_aa: CASSLDSSPEQFF
cdr3_nt: TGTGCCAGCAGCTTAGATTCCAGCCCTGAGCAGTTCTTC

j_call: TRBJ2-3
d_call: NA
v_call: TRBV7-2
clone_size: NA
cdr3_aa: CASGKKTGTDTQYF
cdr3_nt: TGTGCCAGCGGCAAGAAAACAGGCACAGATACGCAGTATTTT

j_call: TRBJ2-5
d_call: NA
v_call: TRBV28
clone_size: many
cdr3_aa: CASSFPGRAETQYF
cdr3_nt: TGTGCCAGCAGTTTCCCGGGGCGAGCGGAGACCCAGTACTTC

j_call: TRBJ2-7
d_call: TRBD1
v_call: TRBV3-1
clone_size: many
cdr3_aa: CASSPGTGGYEQYF
cdr3_nt: TGTGCCAGCAGCCCGGGGACAGGGGGCTACGAGCAGTACTTC

j_call: TRBJ1-1
d_call: NA
v_call: TRBV27
clone_size: NA
cdr3_aa: CASSLTGQMNTEAFF
cdr3_nt: TGTGCCAGCAGTTTAACCGGCCAGATGAACACTGAAGCTTTCTTT

j_call: TRBJ2-7
d_call: NA
v_call: TRBV10-1
clone_size: medium-sized
cdr3_aa: CAGRSPYEQYF
cdr3_nt: TGCGCCGGCCGGAGCCCCTACGAGCAGTACTTC

j_call: TRBJ1-3
d_call: TRBD1
v_call: TRBV4-1
clone_size: many
cdr3_aa: CASSQDLRTGRGTIYF
cdr3_nt: TGCGCCAGCAGCCAAGATCTTAGGACAGGGCGAGGCACCATATATTTT

j_call: TRBJ2-5
d_call: TRBD1
v_call: TRBV4-2
clone_size: many
cdr3_aa: CASSQDTGGHETQYF
cdr3_nt: TGTGCCAGCAGCCAAGATACAGGGGGCCATGAGACCCAGTACTTC

j_call: TRBJ2-1
d_call: NA
v_call: TRBV28
clone_size: few
cdr3_aa: CASSNQGFRNEQFF
cdr3_nt: TGTGCCAGCAGTAACCAGGGGTTTAGAAATGAGCAGTTCTTC

j_call: TRBJ2-2
d_call: NA
v_call: TRBV3-1
clone_size: NA
cdr3_aa: CASSPRRAGELFF
cdr3_nt: TGTGCCAGCAGCCCCCGGAGGGCCGGGGAGCTGTTTTTT

j_call: TRBJ2-7
d_call: NA
v_call: TRBV29-1
clone_size: many
cdr3_aa: CSAGPFQGSSYEQYF
cdr3_nt: TGCAGCGCTGGGCCTTTCCAGGGGAGCTCCTACGAGCAGTACTTC

j_call: TRBJ2-3
d_call: TRBD2
v_call: TRBV24-1
clone_size: many
cdr3_aa: CATSDRTSVTDTQYF
cdr3_nt: TGTGCCACCAGTGACCGGACTAGCGTCACAGATACGCAGTATTTT

j_call: TRBJ2-3
d_call: NA
v_call: TRBV10-3
clone_size: few
cdr3_aa: CAIRGHIEDTQYF
cdr3_nt: TGTGCCATCAGGGGCCACATTGAGGATACGCAGTATTTT

j_call: TRBJ1-5
d_call: TRBD1
v_call: TRBV2
clone_size: many
cdr3_aa: CASSEKARGNQPQHF
cdr3_nt: TGTGCCAGCAGTGAAAAAGCCAGGGGGAATCAGCCCCAGCATTTT

j_call: TRBJ2-3
d_call: TRBD2
v_call: TRBV6-1
clone_size: once
cdr3_aa: CASSTPGTSATFPADTQYF
cdr3_nt: TGTGCCAGCAGTACTCCCGGGACTAGCGCTACCTTCCCCGCAGATACGCAGTATTTT

j_call: TRBJ2-3
d_call: NA
v_call: TRBV7-9
clone_size: few
cdr3_aa: CASSFQTTIAVPPYF
cdr3_nt: TGTGCCAGCAGCTTCCAAACAACAATAGCGGTCCCCCCGTATTTT

j_call: TRBJ1-5
d_call: NA
v_call: TRBV6-2/TRBV6-3
clone_size: many
cdr3_aa: CASRFGDQPQHF
cdr3_nt: TGTGCCAGCAGATTTGGAGATCAGCCCCAGCATTTT

j_call: TRBJ2-7
d_call: TRBD1
v_call: TRBV6-5
clone_size: many
cdr3_aa: CASSWTGTEQYF
cdr3_nt: TGTGCCAGCAGTTGGACAGGGACCGAGCAGTACTTC

j_call: TRBJ2-1
d_call: TRBD2
v_call: TRBV3-1
clone_size: NA
cdr3_aa: CASSQDIPGGPRNEQFF
cdr3_nt: TGTGCCAGCAGCCAAGATATTCCGGGAGGGCCGCGAAATGAGCAGTTCTTC

j_call: TRBJ2-1
d_call: NA
v_call: TRBV6-6
clone_size: many
cdr3_aa: CASTPPRSDYNEQFF
cdr3_nt: TGTGCCAGCACCCCCCCTAGGTCGGACTACAATGAGCAGTTCTTC

j_call: TRBJ1-2
d_call: NA
v_call: TRBV18
clone_size: many
cdr3_aa: CASSPTRSGYTF
cdr3_nt: TGTGCCAGCTCACCAACGCGGAGTGGCTACACCTTC

j_call: TRBJ2-7
d_call: NA
v_call: TRBV6-5
clone_size: few
cdr3_aa: CASSYSTLVREQYF
cdr3_nt: TGTGCCAGCAGTTACTCAACCCTGGTTCGGGAGCAGTACTTC

j_call: TRBJ2-4
d_call: NA
v_call: TRBV28
clone_size: many
cdr3_aa: CASSEGVKNIQYF
cdr3_nt: TGTGCCAGCAGTGAAGGGGTCAAAAACATTCAGTACTTC

j_call: TRBJ2-3
d_call: TRBD2
v_call: TRBV5-6
clone_size: many
cdr3_aa: CASSSVGLAGGDTQYF
cdr3_nt: TGTGCCAGCAGCTCAGTCGGACTAGCGGGGGGTGATACGCAGTATTTT

j_call: TRBJ1-5
d_call: TRBD1
v_call: TRBV24-1
clone_size: many
cdr3_aa: CATSKGRQGTEPQHF
cdr3_nt: TGTGCCACCAGCAAAGGCCGACAGGGCACGGAGCCCCAGCATTTT

j_call: TRBJ2-3
d_call: NA
v_call: TRBV19
clone_size: many
cdr3_aa: CASSLGGGATDTQYF
cdr3_nt: TGTGCCAGTAGCCTGGGCGGAGGAGCCACAGATACGCAGTATTTT

j_call: TRBJ2-1
d_call: TRBD2
v_call: TRBV6-5
clone_size: many
cdr3_aa: CASKPRLAGGDEQFF
cdr3_nt: TGTGCCAGCAAGCCGCGACTAGCGGGAGGAGATGAGCAGTTCTTC

j_call: TRBJ2-2
d_call: NA
v_call: TRBV12-3/TRBV12-4
clone_size: many
cdr3_aa: CASSFRQGPGELFF
cdr3_nt: TGTGCCAGCAGTTTCCGCCAGGGACCCGGGGAGCTGTTTTTT

j_call: TRBJ1-2
d_call: NA
v_call: TRBV18
clone_size: many
cdr3_aa: CASSQDNNYGYTF
cdr3_nt: TGTGCCAGCTCACAGGACAATAACTATGGCTACACCTTC

j_call: TRBJ1-5
d_call: NA
v_call: TRBV18
clone_size: medium-sized
cdr3_aa: CASSPLNVNQPQHF
cdr3_nt: TGTGCCAGCTCACCACTGAACGTAAATCAGCCCCAGCATTTT

j_call: TRBJ1-1
d_call: NA
v_call: TRBV12-3/TRBV12-4
clone_size: many
cdr3_aa: CASSLKAGTNTEAFF
cdr3_nt: TGTGCCAGCAGTTTAAAGGCAGGGACGAACACTGAAGCTTTCTTT

j_call: TRBJ1-6
d_call: NA
v_call: TRBV10-3
clone_size: many
cdr3_aa: CAISSGTDNSPLHF
cdr3_nt: TGTGCCATCAGTTCCGGGACGGATAATTCACCCCTCCACTTT